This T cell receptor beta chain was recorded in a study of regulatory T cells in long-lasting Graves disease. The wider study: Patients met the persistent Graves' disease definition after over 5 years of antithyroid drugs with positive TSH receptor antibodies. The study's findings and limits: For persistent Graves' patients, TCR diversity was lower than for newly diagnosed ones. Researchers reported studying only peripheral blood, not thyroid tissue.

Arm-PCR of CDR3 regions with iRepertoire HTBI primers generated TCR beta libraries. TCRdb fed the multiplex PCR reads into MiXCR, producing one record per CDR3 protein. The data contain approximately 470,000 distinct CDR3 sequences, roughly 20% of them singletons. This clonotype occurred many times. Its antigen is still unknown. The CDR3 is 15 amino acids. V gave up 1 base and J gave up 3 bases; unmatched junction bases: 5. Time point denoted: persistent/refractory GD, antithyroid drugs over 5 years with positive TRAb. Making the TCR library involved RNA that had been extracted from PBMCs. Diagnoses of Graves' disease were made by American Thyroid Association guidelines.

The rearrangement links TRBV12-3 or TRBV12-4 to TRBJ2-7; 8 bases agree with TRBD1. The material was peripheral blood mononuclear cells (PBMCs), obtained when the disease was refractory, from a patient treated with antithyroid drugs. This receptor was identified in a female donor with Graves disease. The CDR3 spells CASSLVRGQNYEQYF. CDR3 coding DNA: TGTGCCAGCAGTTTAGTCAGGGGGCAAAACTACGAGCAGTACTTC.